The sequence of this TCR beta chain was determined in a study of Ad26.COV2.S vaccination and SARS-CoV-2 variants. Study-wide results and caveats: Reported post-vaccination CD8+ and CD4+ T cell responses to spike showed substantial breadth. Vaccine recipients showed a spike-specific TCR breadth that was higher than in placebo recipients.

The protocol was immunoSEQ multiplex PCR, while the TCRdb copy is restricted to in-frame clones and leaves out a portion. The sample holds roughly 350,000 clones, roughly 90% seen once. From germline, CDR1 is MRHNA and CDR2 SNTAGT. The length of the CDR3 is 13 residues. V dropped 6 bases and J dropped 6; count of bases not matched to a gene: 1. Treatment denoted: 15 to 20 received Ad26.COV2.S at low or high dose, single or two shots; about five received placebo; per-sample allocation not given. Sampling was performed 63 days after the first vaccine or placebo injection. Ad26.COV2.S expressed prefusion-stabilized spike from the original Wuhan strain. A word on this clone: What it binds is not known.

V usage is TRBV6-4 and J usage is TRBJ1-6; TRBD1 matches at 8 bases. The receptor was isolated from a person aged 18-60 years who received the Ad26.COV2.S COVID-19 vaccine or a placebo. The material sequenced was peripheral blood, taken in a trial of Ad26.COV2.S vaccine versus placebo. The CDR3 nucleotides read TGTGCCAGCAGACAGGGGGTTAATTCACCCCTCCACTTT. Its protein product is CASRQGVNSPLHF.